This entry is about one T cell receptor (beta chain). Antigen specificity is unknown. One end of the junction is discordant with germline, which a read error may explain. This sample is part of a study of tumor-infiltrating lymphocytes in primary liver carcinoma. From roughly 470 ng total RNA, TCR beta cDNA was generated with a primer in the constant region. Each TCR beta library was derived from three nested multiplex PCR rounds that employed slightly modified ARM-PCR. Both of the initial two PCR rounds ran for 10 cycles and employed TRBV1-TRBV30 forward primers alongside a C-beta reverse primer. TCRdb itself ran the multiplex PCR reads through MiXCR, one entry per CDR3 protein. Of 40,000 to 55,000 distinct CDR3 sequences in the sample, less than 75% were seen once. Regarding the study as a whole: Significantly greater top-250-clone fractions characterized tumors relative to blood (p = 0.039).

Co-extraction yielded RNA and DNA from approximately 22-30 mg of unsorted bulk tissue. The CDR3 is 16 residues long. The germline V gene encodes CDR1 SGHAT and CDR2 FQNNGV. Sequenced input: liver tumor tissue from sampling region 5. As for subset: tumor region T5, tumor centre. This clonotype was obtained from a man in his forties with primary liver carcinoma and hepatitis B virus infection. The chain combines TRBV11-2 with TRBJ2-5; 13 bases are a match to TRBD2. The CDR3, as DNA: TGTGCGAGCAGCGACCCCGGGACTAGCGGGACCGAGATCCAGTACTTC. This sequence encodes CASSDPGTSGTEIQYF.